Below, 28 T cell receptor beta chains from the same sample are listed, as sequenced in a study of STAT5B mutations in CD4+ large granular lymphocyte leukemia (dated by TCRdb to the early 2020s). The protocol used for the library was the immunoSEQ multiplex PCR assay. Entries here come from immuneACCESS through TCRdb and include only in-frame sequences with V and J called. Some clones fail to appear in such tables; in the studies checked, an unresolved V gene covers under half of the shortfall, and the cause of the remainder is unknown. The sample table records just over 40,000 clones; approximately 88% of these occur just once. The leading ten clones occupy 0.35% of the sample. The specimen sequenced was CD4+ T cells from blood buffy coats. Receptors were obtained from a human donor in good health.

The chain has TRBV25-1 and TRBJ2-1; 13 nucleotides align to TRBD2. V gave up 5 bases and J gave up 10 bases; unmatched junction bases: 5. The CDR3 is made up of 14 amino acids. CDR1 is MGHDK, CDR2 SYGVNS, per germline. The CDR3 loop is CASSTSGGAGEQFF. CDR3 in DNA: TGTGCCAGCAGTACTAGCGGGGGGGCCGGGGAGCAGTTCTTC.

The CDR3 protein is CASSDRGSNQPQHF. Written as DNA, the CDR3 is TGTGCCAGCAGTGACAGGGGTAGCAATCAGCCCCAGCATTTT. The chain combines TRBV2 with TRBJ1-5; maybe TRBD1 (6 bases). Germline CDR1 SNHLY, CDR2 FYNNEI. V gave up 3 bases and J gave up 0 bases, with 6 bases separating them. CDR3 size: 14 residues. Full variable domain (rest looked up from reference TRBV2 and TRBJ1-5): EPEVTQTPSHQVTQMGQEVILRCVPISNHLYFYWYRQILGQKVEFLVSFYNNEISEKSEIFDDQFSVERPDGSNFTLKIRSTKLEDSAMYFCASSDRGSNQPQHFGDGTRLSIL.

This clone was counted a few times. CDR3 nucleotides: TGCGCCAGCAGCCAAGATAGGGGGAGAACCTACGAGCAGTACTTC. It codes for CASSQDRGRTYEQYF. The chain combines TRBV4-1 with TRBJ2-7; TRBD1 is a possible D gene (6 bases). Between the trimmed V and J ends, which lost 0 bases and 2 bases, there was a span of 11 bases. CDR3 length equals 15 residues. CDR1 MGHRA and CDR2 YSYEKL come from the germline V gene.

The chain carries TRBV2 and TRBJ1-1; no definite D call. Trimming cost V 6 bases and J 1 base, with 12 bases left between them. The CDR3 runs to 14 residues. Germline V gene lookup returns CDR1 SNHLY and CDR2 FYNNEI. CDR3 DNA sequence: TGTGCCAGCAGAGGATATCGGGAGAACACTGAAGCTTTCTTT. Translated, it gives CASRGYRENTEAFF.

The V gene is TRBV10-3, the J gene TRBJ2-1, with unresolved D. With 6 bases removed from V and 7 bases from J, the gap between germline ends came to 7 bases. The CDR3 length is 11 residues. Looked up from germline, CDR1 is ENHRY and CDR2 is SYGVKD. CDR3 amino acids: CAISNLNEQFF. CDR3 DNA: TGTGCCATCAGCAATTTGAATGAGCAGTTCTTC.

The rearrangement links TRBV27 to TRBJ2-3, with D possibly being TRBD2 (5 bases). The germline V and J ends were trimmed by 6 bases and 6 bases, with 16 bases remaining between them. CDR1 MNHEY and CDR2 SMNVEV come from the germline V gene (reference sequence). CDR3 length equals 14 residues. CDR3 loop: CASRTPRGGDTQYF. CDR3 sequence (DNA): TGTGCCAGCAGGACACCCCGGGGTGGGGATACGCAGTATTTT.

About this clone: Additional DNA sequences in this sample encode the identical CDR3. This chain uses TRBV9 with TRBJ2-1; D might be TRBD1 (5 bases). Trimming shortened V by 0 bases and J by 2 bases, and 9 bases separated the two germline ends. This CDR3 has 15 residues. Germline loops: CDR1 SGDLS, CDR2 YYNGEE. The CDR3 is CASSVGQGTYNEQFF. The CDR3 bases are TGTGCCAGCAGCGTAGGGCAGGGTACCTACAATGAGCAGTTCTTC. Looking up the rest from reference TRBV9 and TRBJ2-1 gives the full variable domain: DSGVTQTPKHLITATGQRVTLRCSPRSGDLSVYWYQQSLDQGLQFLIQYYNGEERAKGNILERFSAQQFPDLHSELNLSSLELGDSALYFCASSVGQGTYNEQFFGPGTRLTVL.

V and J are TRBV28 and TRBJ1-1, with D perhaps matching TRBD1 (5 bases). V was clipped by 3 bases and J by 7 bases, with 6 bases between them. This CDR3 has 11 amino acids. Germline values: CDR1 MDHEN, CDR2 SYDVKM. The DNA of the CDR3 is TGTGCCAGCAGTTTCAGGGTTGAAGCTTTCTTT. Encoded protein: CASSFRVEAFF.

The V gene is TRBV27, the J gene TRBJ1-2, with a tentative D call TRBD1 (5 bases). CDR1 MNHEY and CDR2 SMNVEV come from the germline V gene (reference sequence). The CDR3 is 15 residues long. Trimming stripped 3 bases from V and 4 bases from J, with 15 bases between. The CDR3 DNA reads TGTGCCAGCAGTTTTGATGGGGGTCCCGGCTATGGCTACACCTTC. Translated, it gives CASSFDGGPGYGYTF.

This clone occurred a few times. The rearrangement joins TRBV5-4 to TRBJ2-5; D is possibly TRBD1 (5 bases). The CDR3 spans 15 residues. V shed 4 bases and J shed 2 bases, with 15 bases lying between them. Germline values: CDR1 SGHNT, CDR2 YYREEE (reference sequence). CDR3 in amino acids: CASSRQGARQETQYF. The CDR3 nucleotides are TGTGCCAGCAGCCGGCAAGGGGCGCGACAAGAGACCCAGTACTTC.

The chain carries TRBV9 and TRBJ2-7, with D tentatively TRBD2 (6 bases). CDR1 is SGDLS, CDR2 YYNGEE, per germline. This CDR3 comprises 14 residues. V was trimmed by 3 bases and J by 1 base, leaving 11 bases between them. The CDR3 DNA reads as TGTGCCAGCAGCGCATCGGGACTTTCCTACGAGCAGTACTTC. Protein sequence: CASSASGLSYEQYF. Using reference TRBV9 and TRBJ2-7 for the parts outside the CDR3, the full variable domain is DSGVTQTPKHLITATGQRVTLRCSPRSGDLSVYWYQQSLDQGLQFLIQYYNGEERAKGNILERFSAQQFPDLHSELNLSSLELGDSALYFCASSASGLSYEQYFGPGTRLTVT.

The rearrangement uses TRBV5-6 and TRBJ1-1; 7 bases are shared with TRBD1. The CDR3 totals 12 residues. Germline values: CDR1 SGHDT, CDR2 YYEEEE. Germline trimming cut 5 bases from V and 12 bases from J; bases unmatched to any gene: 10. The CDR3 sequence: CASSPRQGSTFF. The CDR3 DNA sequence: TGTGCCAGCAGTCCCAGACAGGGAAGTACTTTCTTT.

The chain has TRBV5-1 and TRBJ1-2, with 11 bases that match TRBD1. Germline loops: CDR1 SGHRS, CDR2 YFSETQ. The CDR3 has 15 amino acids. V trimming: 4 bases; J trimming: 8 bases; junction bases outside the gene matches: 10. CDR3 amino acids: CASSVGDRGVDGYTF. The CDR3 DNA reads TGCGCCAGCAGCGTGGGGGACAGGGGGGTTGACGGCTACACCTTC.

As to this clone: Relative to the germline gene, one junction end is altered; a read error may explain this. V and J are TRBV7-9 and TRBJ2-7; D perhaps matches TRBD2 (5 bases). The CDR3 runs 14 residues. CDR1 is SEHNR and CDR2 is FQNEAQ in the germline V gene (reference sequence). The CDR3 is CASSLAKGRTLLHF. Here the CDR3 DNA reads TGTGCCAGCAGCTTAGCGAAGGGCAGGACTCTCCTCCACTTC.

The chain has TRBV7-2 and TRBJ1-3; D is unclear. V was clipped by 5 bases and J by 0 bases, with 14 bases between them. The V gene's germline CDR1 is SGHTA and CDR2 FQGNSA. The CDR3 consists of 16 residues. The CDR3 is CASSPPRRLSGNTIYF. CDR3 bases: TGTGCCAGCAGCCCACCCAGACGACTCTCTGGAAACACCATATATTTT.

The genes are TRBV5-8 and TRBJ1-1; TRBD1 is a possible D gene (6 bases). V lost 2 bases and J 1 base, leaving 12 bases between the germline ends. The CDR3 covers 15 residues. The germline CDR1 and CDR2 sequences are SGHTS and YDEGEE. The CDR3 nucleotides read TGTGCCAGCAGCTTCCGGGGGCGAGGGAACACTGAAGCTTTCTTT. Residues: CASSFRGRGNTEAFF.

This chain joins TRBV7-2 and TRBJ2-1; 15 positions match TRBD2. Germline trimming cut 3 bases from V and 4 bases from J; bases unmatched to any gene: 4. This CDR3 has 17 amino acids. The V gene's germline CDR1 is SGHTA and CDR2 FQGNSA. The CDR3 nucleotides are TGTGCCAGCAGCTTGGGACTAGCGGGGGGACGATACAATGAGCAGTTCTTC. This translates into CASSLGLAGGRYNEQFF. Variable domain in full (rest from reference TRBV7-2 and TRBJ2-1): GAGVSQSPSNKVTEKGKDVELRCDPISGHTALYWYRQSLGQGLEFLIYFQGNSAPDKSGLPSDRFSAERTGGSVSTLTIQRTQQEDSAVYLCASSLGLAGGRYNEQFFGPGTRLTVL.

The chain couples TRBV10-3 to TRBJ1-1; 9 nucleotides agree with TRBD1. The V segment lost 9 bases and the J segment 1 base; nucleotides outside the gene matches: 3. This CDR3 has 13 amino acids. Germline V gene data show CDR1 as ENHRY and CDR2 as SYGVKD. This chain's CDR3 is CAIQQGANTEAFF. In DNA, the CDR3 is TGTGCCATTCAACAGGGGGCGAACACTGAAGCTTTCTTT.

The gene calls are TRBV27 and TRBJ1-2; 8 bases map to TRBD1. Germline V gene data show CDR1 as MNHEY and CDR2 as SMNVEV (reference sequence). Germline trimming cut 5 bases from V and 5 bases from J; bases unmatched to any gene: 7. CDR3 size: 14 residues. The CDR3 sequence: CASSPRTGTYGYTF. The DNA for the CDR3 is TGTGCCAGCAGTCCCCGGACAGGGACATATGGCTACACCTTC.

The chain employs TRBV4-3 and TRBJ2-3, with D possibly being TRBD2 (5 bases). V shed 3 bases and J shed 5 bases, with 18 bases lying between them. Germline CDR1 LGHNA, CDR2 YSLEER. The CDR3 sequence is 16 residues long. CDR3 amino acids: CASSQGRVNRGDTQYF. The CDR3, as DNA: TGCGCCAGCAGCCAGGGTAGGGTTAATCGGGGAGATACGCAGTATTTT.

The chain joins TRBV10-2 to TRBJ2-2; D ambiguous. CDR1 is WSHSY, CDR2 SAAADI, per germline. Trimming took off 5 bases at V and 0 bases at J, with 4 bases between the two ends. CDR3 length: 13 amino acids. CDR3 loop: CASSTANTGELFF. In nucleotides, the CDR3 is TGCGCCAGCAGTACAGCGAACACCGGGGAGCTGTTTTTT.

J is TRBJ2-1 and V is TRBV7-6; D remains unclear. CDR1 and CDR2 (germline): SGHVS, FNYEAQ. The CDR3 is made up of 12 amino acids. V lost 2 bases to trimming and J lost 5 bases, with 4 bases between them. The CDR3 is CASSLSNNEQFF. DNA of the CDR3: TGTGCCAGCAGCTTATCCAACAATGAGCAGTTCTTC.

This chain uses TRBV19 with TRBJ2-2, with 8 bases matching TRBD1. Per germline, CDR1 LNHDA and CDR2 SQIVND (reference sequence). V shed 5 bases, J shed 7 bases, and the junction held 6 bases outside the gene matches. The CDR3 has 14 amino acids. Written as DNA, the CDR3 is TGTGCCAGTAGTCCAGGGACAGGCTTCGGGGAGCTGTTTTTT. Amino acid sequence: CASSPGTGFGELFF.

About this clone itself: One end of the junction is discordant with germline, which a read error may explain. The chain couples TRBV6-6 to TRBJ2-7; D is possibly TRBD1 or TRBD2 (5 bases each). The CDR3 consists of 14 residues. The germline CDR1 and CDR2 sequences are MNHNY and SVGAGI (reference sequence). CDR3 nucleotides: TGTGCCGGCAGTTACAACGGGGACCAGGGCGAGCAGTACTTC. Its translation is CAGSYNGDQGEQYF.

J is TRBJ2-7 and V is TRBV27; 10 bases match TRBD1. Germline V CDR1 and CDR2: MNHEY, SMNVEV (reference sequence). The V and J ends lost 6 bases and 2 bases, in that order; junction bases with no gene match: 4. This CDR3 region has 14 residues. The DNA for the CDR3 is TGTGCCAGCAGCCGCGGACAGGGGGCCTACGAGCAGTACTTC. The encoded protein is CASSRGQGAYEQYF.

This clone has more than one count but fewer than ten. This rearrangement joins TRBV9 to TRBJ2-7; no firm D call. This CDR3 has 14 amino acids. V lost 0 bases to trimming and J lost 3 bases, with 10 bases between them. The germline CDR1 and CDR2 sequences are SGDLS and YYNGEE. The CDR3 loop is CASSVGVGNYEQYF. The CDR3 DNA is TGTGCCAGCAGCGTAGGAGTCGGAAACTACGAGCAGTACTTC. The full variable domain, completed using reference TRBV9 and TRBJ2-7, is DSGVTQTPKHLITATGQRVTLRCSPRSGDLSVYWYQQSLDQGLQFLIQYYNGEERAKGNILERFSAQQFPDLHSELNLSSLELGDSALYFCASSVGVGNYEQYFGPGTRLTVT.

This chain joins TRBV6-5 and TRBJ2-7; unclear D gene. This CDR3 spans 14 amino acids. The germline V gene encodes CDR1 MNHEY and CDR2 SVGAGI. The germline V and J ends were trimmed by 3 bases and 1 base, with 10 bases remaining between them. The CDR3 DNA is TGTGCCAGCAGTTATGGGTACAGATCCTACGAGCAGTACTTC. It is translated as CASSYGYRSYEQYF.

This chain connects TRBV6-5 to TRBJ1-5; D unclear. This CDR3 region has 12 residues. CDR1 is MNHEY, CDR2 SVGAGI, per germline. V was pared by 5 bases and J by 5 bases, with 7 bases between. The CDR3 is CASSRRDQPQHF. The CDR3 nucleotides read TGTGCCAGCAGTCGCCGAGATCAGCCCCAGCATTTT.